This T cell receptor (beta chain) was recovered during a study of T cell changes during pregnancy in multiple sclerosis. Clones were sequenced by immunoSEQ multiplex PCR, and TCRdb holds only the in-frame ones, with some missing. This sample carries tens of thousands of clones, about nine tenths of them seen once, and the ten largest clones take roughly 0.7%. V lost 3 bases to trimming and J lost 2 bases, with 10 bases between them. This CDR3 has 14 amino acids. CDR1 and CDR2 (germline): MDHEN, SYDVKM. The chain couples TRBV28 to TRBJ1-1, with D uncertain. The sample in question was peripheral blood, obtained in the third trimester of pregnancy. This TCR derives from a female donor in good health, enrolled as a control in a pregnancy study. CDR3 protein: CASSFIQANTEAFF. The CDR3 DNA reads TGTGCCAGCAGTTTCATCCAGGCCAACACTGAAGCTTTCTTT.